Below, 14 T cell receptor beta chains from the same sample are listed, as sequenced in a study of human T cells and chemical hapten exposure. In TCRdb, the RACE reads were re-called with MiXCR into one record per CDR3 protein. The data show roughly 84,000 distinct CDR3 sequences, 10% to 13% seen once. The sample's time point: patch test 3, about 24 weeks after DPC sensitization. Treatment in this sample: therapeutic diphenylcyclopropenone sensitization with weekly scalp DPC. Specimen: whole blood, collected in connection with sensitization to the hapten diphenylcyclopropenone (DPC). These receptors all come from a woman aged 50 to 60 with alopecia areata. Some clones in this sample may be carry-over from other donors' samples.

This clonotype was seen repeatedly, ten times or more. The rearrangement links TRBV6-1 to TRBJ2-7; 11 bases match TRBD2. V dropped 6 bases and J dropped 4; count of bases not matched to a gene: 14. CDR3 length: 17 amino acids. Per the germline V gene, CDR1 is MNHNS and CDR2 is SASEGT. The CDR3 DNA sequence: TGTGCCAGCAGCCCCCTAGCGGGAGGCCCCCTTACGTACGAGCAGTACTTC. Its translation is CASSPLAGGPLTYEQYF.

This clonotype was seen at least ten times. The genes are TRBV19 and TRBJ2-3, with D uncertain. V lost 3 bases to trimming and J lost 5 bases, with 9 bases between them. There are 13 residues in the CDR3. The germline V gene has CDR1 LNHDA and CDR2 SQIVND (reference sequence). The CDR3 is CASSITLGDTQYF. CDR3 DNA: TGTGCCAGTAGTATCACCCTAGGAGATACGCAGTATTTT.

This clonotype was seen many times. V usage is TRBV20-1 and J usage is TRBJ2-5; D perhaps matches TRBD1 (5 bases). Germline V CDR1 and CDR2: DFQATT, SNEGSKA (reference sequence). V lost 6 bases and J lost 5, with 16 bases in between. The CDR3 has 13 amino acids. CDR3 DNA sequence: TGCAGTGCCCGAGGAAACAGGTTCGAGACCCAGTACTTC. Translation: CSARGNRFETQYF.

Many counts were recorded for this clonotype. The chain links TRBV11-2 to TRBJ1-2; D is ambiguous. Per germline, CDR1 SGHAT and CDR2 FQNNGV. The CDR3 runs 12 residues. V was clipped by 6 bases and J by 5 bases, with 10 bases between them. In DNA, the CDR3 is TGTGCCAGCAGTTTCACGGGTTATGGCTACACCTTC. Amino acid sequence: CASSFTGYGYTF.

This clonotype was seen a handful of times. The V and J genes are TRBV28 and TRBJ1-2; D ambiguous. Trimming shortened V by 6 bases and J by 8 bases, and 13 bases separated the two germline ends. In germline, CDR1 is MDHEN, CDR2 SYDVKM. This CDR3 comprises 12 residues. This CDR3 is CASRSLLGGYTF. The CDR3 DNA sequence: TGTGCCAGCAGGTCATTGCTTGGCGGCTACACCTTC.

This clonotype was seen repeatedly, ten times or more. This chain connects TRBV24-1 to TRBJ2-5, with D perhaps matching TRBD1 (5 bases). This CDR3 comprises 14 residues. In germline, CDR1 is KGHDR, CDR2 SFDVKD. Trimming pared 5 bases from V and 1 base from J, leaving 10 bases between. The CDR3 nucleotides read TGTGCCACCAGTGGCCGTGGGGCCCAAGAGACCCAGTACTTC. This encodes CATSGRGAQETQYF.

This clonotype was counted at least ten times. The J gene is TRBJ2-3, the V gene TRBV5-1; no clear D. Per germline, CDR1 SGHRS and CDR2 YFSETQ. With 0 bases removed from V and 6 bases from J, the gap between germline ends came to 11 bases. This CDR3 has 14 residues. The CDR3 protein is CASSLGLMRDTQYF. The CDR3 nucleotides read TGCGCCAGCAGCTTGGGACTCATGAGGGATACGCAGTATTTT.

The chain joins TRBV29-1 to TRBJ2-1, with 7 nucleotides matching TRBD2. V lost 7 bases and J lost 7; bases outside the gene matches: 13. This CDR3 contains 14 residues. CDR1 is SQVTM, CDR2 ANQGSEA, per germline. The chain's CDR3 is CSAPGGSVRNEQFF. CDR3 coding DNA: TGCAGCGCCCCTGGCGGGAGTGTCAGGAATGAGCAGTTCTTC.

This clonotype was counted ten times or more. The J gene is TRBJ2-1, the V gene TRBV9, with a weak D call TRBD2 (6 bases). V was shortened by 0 bases and J by 0 bases, with 13 bases between the two germline ends. The CDR3 covers 17 residues. The V gene's germline CDR1 is SGDLS and CDR2 YYNGEE. The CDR3 region has the DNA TGTGCCAGCAGCGTAGGGGGTAGCGGCTTCTCCTACAATGAGCAGTTCTTC. Protein sequence: CASSVGGSGFSYNEQFF.

This chain joins TRBV29-1 and TRBJ2-5, with D perhaps TRBD2 (6 bases). Trimming shortened V by 6 bases and J by 4 bases, and 12 bases separated the two germline ends. This CDR3 is built from 12 residues. Per the germline V gene, CDR1 is SQVTM and CDR2 is ANQGSEA. The DNA of the CDR3 is TGCAGCGTGGACGGGGGAAGAGAGACCCAGTACTTC. Its translation is CSVDGGRETQYF.

The gene calls are TRBV7-2 and TRBJ2-3; D possibly corresponds to TRBD2 (6 bases). V dropped 5 bases and J dropped 0 bases, with 12 bases sitting between them. This CDR3 spans 15 amino acids. CDR1 is SGHTA and CDR2 is FQGNSA in the germline V gene. CDR3 in DNA: TGTGCCAGCAGCCGGGACTTCACTAGCACAGATACGCAGTATTTT. This sequence encodes CASSRDFTSTDTQYF.

A few counts support this clonotype. The chain combines TRBV5-4 with TRBJ2-1; either TRBD1 or TRBD2 may supply D (5 bases each). This CDR3 region has 15 residues. Trimming removed 0 bases at V and 2 bases at J, with 9 bases between. Germline V lookup: CDR1 SGHNT, CDR2 YYREEE (reference sequence). DNA of the CDR3: TGTGCCAGCAGCTTGGTAGGGGACCCCTACAATGAGCAGTTCTTC. This gives the protein CASSLVGDPYNEQFF.

This clonotype came up a few times. The chain combines TRBV28 with TRBJ2-7; D assignment may be TRBD1 or TRBD2 (5 bases each). The CDR3 spans 11 residues. Germline V gene sequence: CDR1 MDHEN, CDR2 SYDVKM. V gave up 8 bases and J gave up 7 bases, with 12 bases separating them. The CDR3 DNA reads as TGTGCCAGCGGCAGGGAGTGGGAGCAGTACTTC. Its protein is CASGREWEQYF.

This clonotype was seen many times. A junction end diverges from the germline sequence, so it may reflect a read error. The chain combines TRBV20-1 with TRBJ2-1; D gene uncertain. Germline values: CDR1 DFQATT, CDR2 SNEGSKA (reference sequence). The CDR3 length is 13 residues. This CDR3 is CSARDLIANHPVF. As DNA, the CDR3 is TGCAGTGCTAGAGATTTAATCGCTAACCACCCAGTCTTC.